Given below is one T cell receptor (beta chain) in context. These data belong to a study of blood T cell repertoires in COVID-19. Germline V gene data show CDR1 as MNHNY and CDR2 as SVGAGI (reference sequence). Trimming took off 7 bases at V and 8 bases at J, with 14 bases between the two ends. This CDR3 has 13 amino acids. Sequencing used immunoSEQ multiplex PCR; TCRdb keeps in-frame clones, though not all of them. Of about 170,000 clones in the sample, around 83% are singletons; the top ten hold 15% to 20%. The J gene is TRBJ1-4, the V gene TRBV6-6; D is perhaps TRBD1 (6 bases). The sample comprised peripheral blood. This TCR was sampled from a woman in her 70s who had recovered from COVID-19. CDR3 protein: CASTPSGGEKLFF. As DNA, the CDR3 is TGTGCCAGCACCCCATCTGGGGGCGAAAAACTGTTTTTT.